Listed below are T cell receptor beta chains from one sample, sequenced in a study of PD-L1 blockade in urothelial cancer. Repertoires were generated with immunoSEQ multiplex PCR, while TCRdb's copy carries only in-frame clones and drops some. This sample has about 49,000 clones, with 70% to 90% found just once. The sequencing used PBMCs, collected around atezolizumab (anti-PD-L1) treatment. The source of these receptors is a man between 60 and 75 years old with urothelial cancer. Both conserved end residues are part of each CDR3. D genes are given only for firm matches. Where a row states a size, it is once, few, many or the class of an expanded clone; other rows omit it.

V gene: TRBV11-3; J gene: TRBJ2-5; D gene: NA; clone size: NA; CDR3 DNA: TGTGCCAGCAGGTTCACGGGGGAGACCCAGTACTTC; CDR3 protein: CASRFTGETQYF
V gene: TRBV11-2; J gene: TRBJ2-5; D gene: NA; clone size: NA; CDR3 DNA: TGTGCCAGCAGGACACACGTTGGGGCAAAAGAGACCCAGTACTTC; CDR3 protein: CASRTHVGAKETQYF
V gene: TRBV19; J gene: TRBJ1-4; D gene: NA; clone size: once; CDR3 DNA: TGTGCCATCCCATCCCTTTTGCGTAATGAAAAACTGTTTTTT; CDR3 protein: CAIPSLLRNEKLFF
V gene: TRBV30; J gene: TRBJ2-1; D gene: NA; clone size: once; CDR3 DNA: TGTGCCTGGACTCGGGCAGGGGCGCGAAATGAGCAGTTCTTC; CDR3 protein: CAWTRAGARNEQFF
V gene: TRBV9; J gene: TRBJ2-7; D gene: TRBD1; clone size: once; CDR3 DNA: TGTGCCAGCAGCGTAGAACAGGGGAGCGAGCAGTACTTC; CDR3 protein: CASSVEQGSEQYF
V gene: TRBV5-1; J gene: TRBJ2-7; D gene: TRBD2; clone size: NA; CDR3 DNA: TGCGCCAGCAGGCCCCTGGGGGGGGTCCCCTACGAGCAGTACTTC; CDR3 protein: CASRPLGGVPYEQYF
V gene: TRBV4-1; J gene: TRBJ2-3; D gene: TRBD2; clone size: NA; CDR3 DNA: TGCGCCAGCAGCCAAGTCGGGACTAGCGGGCGCACAGATACGCAGTATTTT; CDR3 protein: CASSQVGTSGRTDTQYF
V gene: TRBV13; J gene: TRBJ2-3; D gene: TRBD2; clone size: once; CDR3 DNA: TGTGCCAGCAGCTTAATAGGACTAGCGGGGGCCCTCACAGATACGCAGTATTTT; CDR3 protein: CASSLIGLAGALTDTQYF
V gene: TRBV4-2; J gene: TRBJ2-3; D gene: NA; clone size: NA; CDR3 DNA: TGTGCCAGCAGCCAAGAGGTAGCGGAGGGGACAGATACGCAGTATTTT; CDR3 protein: CASSQEVAEGTDTQYF
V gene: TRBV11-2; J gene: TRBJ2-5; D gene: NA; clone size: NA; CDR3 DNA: TGTGCCAGCAGCTTGGTATTGGGTGATAGCGGGACCCAGTACTTC; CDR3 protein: CASSLVLGDSGTQYF
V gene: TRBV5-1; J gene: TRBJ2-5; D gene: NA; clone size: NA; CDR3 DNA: TGCGCCAGCAGCTTCAGGGACCAAGAGACCCAGTACTTC; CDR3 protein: CASSFRDQETQYF
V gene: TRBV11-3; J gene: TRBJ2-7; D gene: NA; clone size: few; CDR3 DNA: TGTGCCAGCAGCCGCCCGGGACTGTTCTCCTACGAGCAGTACTTC; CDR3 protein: CASSRPGLFSYEQYF
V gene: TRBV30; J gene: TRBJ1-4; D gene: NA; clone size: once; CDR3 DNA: TGTGCCTGGAGCGCTGCGACAGCAGGTTGGGAAAAACTGTTTTTT; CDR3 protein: CAWSAATAGWEKLFF
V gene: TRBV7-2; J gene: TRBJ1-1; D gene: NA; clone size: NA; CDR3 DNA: TGTGCCAGCAGCTTAGGACCAGGGAACACTGAAGCTTTCTTT; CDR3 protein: CASSLGPGNTEAFF
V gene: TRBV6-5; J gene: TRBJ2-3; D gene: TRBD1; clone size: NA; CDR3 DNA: TGTGCCAGCACCCCACAGGGGGGCACAGATACGCAGTATTTT; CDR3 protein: CASTPQGGTDTQYF
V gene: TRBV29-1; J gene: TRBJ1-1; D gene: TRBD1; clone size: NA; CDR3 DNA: TGCAGCTTCTCAGGGGGCCAAGGGACTGAAGCTTTCTTT; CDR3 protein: CSFSGGQGTEAFF
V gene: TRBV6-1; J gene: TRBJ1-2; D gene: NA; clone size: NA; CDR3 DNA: TGTGCCAGCAGTGTGGGTGGAACAGGGAACCTATATGGCTACACCTTC; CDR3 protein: CASSVGGTGNLYGYTF
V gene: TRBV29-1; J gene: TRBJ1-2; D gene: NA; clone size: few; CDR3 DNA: TGCAGCGTGACAGGAAACTATGGCTACACCTTC; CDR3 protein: CSVTGNYGYTF
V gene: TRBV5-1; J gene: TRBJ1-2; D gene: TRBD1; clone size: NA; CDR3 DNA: TGCGCCAGCAGCAACCGGTCGGCACAGGGGGCAACTAACTATGGCTACACCTTC; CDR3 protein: CASSNRSAQGATNYGYTF
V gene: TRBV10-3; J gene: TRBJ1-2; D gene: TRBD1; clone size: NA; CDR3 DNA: TGTGCCATCAAGGAGACAGGGCTGGCAAACTATGGCTACACCTTC; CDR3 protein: CAIKETGLANYGYTF
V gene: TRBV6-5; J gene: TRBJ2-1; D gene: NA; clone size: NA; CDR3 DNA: TGTGCCAGCAGTTACCCACGTTTTTTTGGAGTAAATGAGCAGTTCTTC; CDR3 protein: CASSYPRFFGVNEQFF
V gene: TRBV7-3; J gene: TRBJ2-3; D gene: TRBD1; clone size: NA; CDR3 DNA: TGTGCCAGCAGCTCGACAGGGATGGGCACAGATACGCAGTATTTT; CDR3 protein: CASSSTGMGTDTQYF
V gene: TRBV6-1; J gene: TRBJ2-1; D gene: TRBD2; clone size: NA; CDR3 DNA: TGTGCCAGCAGGATCGGGACTAGCGGGGCGGCGGAGCAGTTCTTC; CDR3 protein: CASRIGTSGAAEQFF
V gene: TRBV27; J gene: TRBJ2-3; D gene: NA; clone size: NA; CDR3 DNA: TGTGCCAGCAGTTTTCGAGTCACAGATACGCAGTATTTT; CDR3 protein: CASSFRVTDTQYF
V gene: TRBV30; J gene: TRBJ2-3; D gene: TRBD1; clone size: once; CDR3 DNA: TGTGCCTGGAGCCTCAACCGGGACAGCGCATCTAGCACAGATACGCAGTATTTT; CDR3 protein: CAWSLNRDSASSTDTQYF
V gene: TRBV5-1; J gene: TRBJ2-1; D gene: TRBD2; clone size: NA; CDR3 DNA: TGCGCCAGCAGCGAAACTAGCGGGGGGGCCTCCTACAATGAGCAGTTCTTC; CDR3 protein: CASSETSGGASYNEQFF
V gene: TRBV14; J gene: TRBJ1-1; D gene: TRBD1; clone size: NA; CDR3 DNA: TGTGCCAGCAGCACCTTGGACAGGGGTACTGAAGCTTTCTTT; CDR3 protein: CASSTLDRGTEAFF
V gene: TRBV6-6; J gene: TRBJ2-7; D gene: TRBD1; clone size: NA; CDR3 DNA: TGTGCCAGCAGTTCCGATACAGGGGTGTACTTC; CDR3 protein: CASSSDTGVYF
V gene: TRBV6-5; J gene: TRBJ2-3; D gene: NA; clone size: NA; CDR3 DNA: TGTGCCAGCAGTTACGGACAGTACACAGATACGCAGTATTTT; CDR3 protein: CASSYGQYTDTQYF
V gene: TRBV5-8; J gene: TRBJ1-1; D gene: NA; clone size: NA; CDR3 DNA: TGTGCCAGCAGCTTGAAAGGAGTACGGGGTAAAGCTTTCTTT; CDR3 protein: CASSLKGVRGKAFF
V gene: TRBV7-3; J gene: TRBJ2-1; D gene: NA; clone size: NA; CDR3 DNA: TGTGCCAGCAGTCCAATACCTTCCACAGGGTACAATGAGCAGTTCTTC; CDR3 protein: CASSPIPSTGYNEQFF
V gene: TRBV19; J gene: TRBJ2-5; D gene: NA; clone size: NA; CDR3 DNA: TGTGCCAGTAGTGTACGACTAGAAGAGACCCAGTACTTC; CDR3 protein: CASSVRLEETQYF
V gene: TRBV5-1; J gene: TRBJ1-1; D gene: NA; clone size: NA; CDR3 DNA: TGCGCCAGCAGCGGGGGACACCCCATGAACACTGAAGCTTTCTTT; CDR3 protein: CASSGGHPMNTEAFF
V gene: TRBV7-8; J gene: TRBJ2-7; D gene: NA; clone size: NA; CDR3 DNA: TGTGCCAGCAGCGGCAGCGGGTGGACCACGGGCGAGCAGTACTTC; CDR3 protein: CASSGSGWTTGEQYF
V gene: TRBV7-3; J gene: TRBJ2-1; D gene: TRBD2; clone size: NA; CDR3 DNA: TGTGCCAGCAGCAAGACTAGCGGGGGGGCGCGGAATGAGCAGTTCTTC; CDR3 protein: CASSKTSGGARNEQFF
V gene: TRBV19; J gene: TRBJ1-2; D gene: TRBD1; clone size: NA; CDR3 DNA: TGTGCCAGTAGTTCGACGACAGGGTTGAACTATGGCTACACCTTC; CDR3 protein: CASSSTTGLNYGYTF
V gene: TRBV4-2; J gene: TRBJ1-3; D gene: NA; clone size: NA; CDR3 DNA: TGTGCCAGCAGCCAAGATGGGACACCTAACTCTGGAAACACCATATATTTT; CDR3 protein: CASSQDGTPNSGNTIYF
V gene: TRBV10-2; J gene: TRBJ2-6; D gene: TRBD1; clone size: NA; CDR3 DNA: TGCGCCAGCAGGCCGACAGGGGTGGTTGGGGCCAACGTCCTGACTTTC; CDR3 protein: CASRPTGVVGANVLTF
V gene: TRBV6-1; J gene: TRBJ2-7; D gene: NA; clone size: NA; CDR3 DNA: TGTGCCAGCAGTAGGGGGTCCTACGAGCAGTACTTC; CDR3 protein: CASSRGSYEQYF
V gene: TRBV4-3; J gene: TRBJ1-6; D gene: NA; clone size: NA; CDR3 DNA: TGCGCCAGCAGCCCCAGTTCCTATAATTCACCCCTCCACTTT; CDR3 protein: CASSPSSYNSPLHF
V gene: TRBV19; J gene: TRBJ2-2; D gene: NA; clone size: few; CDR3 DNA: TGTGCCAGTAGTATAGATCTATTTGCTAGCGCCACCGGGGAGCTGTTTTTT; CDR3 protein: CASSIDLFASATGELFF
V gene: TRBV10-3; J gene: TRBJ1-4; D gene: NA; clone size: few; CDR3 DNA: TGTGCCATCAGTGCAAAAAGCGGGAGTGAAAAACTGTTTTTT; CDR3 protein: CAISAKSGSEKLFF
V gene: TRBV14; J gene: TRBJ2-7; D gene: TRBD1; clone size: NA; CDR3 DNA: TGTGCCAGCAGCCAAGGGTGGGGACAGGGGGCTTCAGTCCCAGCCTACGAGCAGTACTTC; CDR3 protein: CASSQGWGQGASVPAYEQYF
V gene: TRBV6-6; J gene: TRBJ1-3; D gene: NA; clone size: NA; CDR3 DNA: TGTGCCAGCAGTTACCCGGGAGGCCCTGGAAACACCATATATTTT; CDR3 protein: CASSYPGGPGNTIYF
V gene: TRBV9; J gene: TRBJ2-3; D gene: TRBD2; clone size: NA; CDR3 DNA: TGTGCCAGCAGCGGGCGGGGGGGTTCACTGGCAGATACGCAGTATTTT; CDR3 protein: CASSGRGGSLADTQYF
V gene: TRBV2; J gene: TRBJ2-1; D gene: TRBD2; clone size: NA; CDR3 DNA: TGTGCCGTCCGAGCGGGGTTTGGATACAATGAGCAGTTCTTC; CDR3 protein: CAVRAGFGYNEQFF
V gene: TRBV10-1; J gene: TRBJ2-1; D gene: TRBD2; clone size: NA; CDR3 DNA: TGCGCCAGCAGTGGACTAGCGGGGGGAATCAATGAGCAGTTCTTC; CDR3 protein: CASSGLAGGINEQFF
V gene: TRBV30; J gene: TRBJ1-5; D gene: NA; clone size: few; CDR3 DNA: TGTGCCTGGTCGTCGGGGATCATGGATCAGCCCCAGCATTTT; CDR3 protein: CAWSSGIMDQPQHF
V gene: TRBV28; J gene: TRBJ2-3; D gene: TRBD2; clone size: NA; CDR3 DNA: TGTGCCAGCAGTCAAGAGCGGGGGGTCCCGCGATCTACGCAGTATTTT; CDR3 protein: CASSQERGVPRSTQYF